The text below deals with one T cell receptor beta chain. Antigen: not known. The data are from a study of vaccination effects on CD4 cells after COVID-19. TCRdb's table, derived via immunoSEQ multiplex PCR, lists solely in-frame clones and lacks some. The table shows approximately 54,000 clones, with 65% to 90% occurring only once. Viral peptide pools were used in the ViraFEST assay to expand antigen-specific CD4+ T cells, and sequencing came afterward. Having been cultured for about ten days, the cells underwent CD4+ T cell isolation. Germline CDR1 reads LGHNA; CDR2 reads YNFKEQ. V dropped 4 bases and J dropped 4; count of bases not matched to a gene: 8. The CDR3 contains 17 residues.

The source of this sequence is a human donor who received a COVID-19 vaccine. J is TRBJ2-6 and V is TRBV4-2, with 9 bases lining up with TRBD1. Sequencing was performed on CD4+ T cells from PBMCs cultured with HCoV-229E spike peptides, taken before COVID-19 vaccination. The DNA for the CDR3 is TGTGCCAGCAGCCCCCGGGACAGGGATTCCGGGGCCAACGTCCTGACTTTC. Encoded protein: CASSPRDRDSGANVLTF.